Below are 15 T cell receptor beta chains sequenced from a single sample in a study of T cell responses to AZD1222 COVID-19 vaccine. The protocol was immunoSEQ multiplex PCR, while the TCRdb copy is restricted to in-frame clones and leaves out a portion. Of some 130,000 clones listed, 84% are singletons. The input for sequencing was peripheral blood, taken on day 0 of AZD1222 vaccination. Receptors were obtained from an adult in good health.

The V and J genes are TRBV5-4 and TRBJ2-1; D uncertain. The V and J ends lost 4 bases and 5 bases respectively, with 13 bases between them. The CDR3 is 14 amino acids. Germline CDR1 and CDR2: SGHNT and YYREEE (reference sequence). CDR3 loop: CASSRPTVDNEQFF. The CDR3 DNA follows: TGTGCCAGCAGCCGACCGACGGTTGACAATGAGCAGTTCTTC.

This rearrangement joins TRBV7-6 to TRBJ1-3; no firm D call. The CDR3 totals 13 residues. Trimming pared 6 bases from V and 0 bases from J, leaving 6 bases between. Looked up from germline, CDR1 is SGHVS and CDR2 is FNYEAQ. Written as DNA, the CDR3 is TGTGCCAGCAGGGCAGGCTCTGGAAACACCATATATTTT. It codes for CASRAGSGNTIYF.

The chain links TRBV29-1 to TRBJ2-6, with D perhaps TRBD1 (6 bases). Trimming left V 4 bases short and J 2 bases short, with 9 bases between. Looked up from germline, CDR1 is SQVTM and CDR2 is ANQGSEA. The CDR3 is 14 residues long. CDR3 protein: CSVGGGAGANVLTF. CDR3 nucleotides: TGCAGCGTTGGTGGGGGCGCTGGGGCCAACGTCCTGACTTTC.

In nucleotides, the CDR3 is TGTGCCAGCAGTCCCGGGACTAGCGGGAAAAACATTCAGTACTTC. Translated: CASSPGTSGKNIQYF. This chain links TRBV6-5 with TRBJ2-4, with 12 bases lining up with TRBD2. Looked up from germline, CDR1 is MNHEY and CDR2 is SVGAGI. With 5 bases clipped from V and 4 bases from J, the junction kept 3 bases outside the gene matches. This CDR3 has 15 amino acids.

The chain joins TRBV11-2 to TRBJ1-4; the match to TRBD1 covers 9 bases. Trimming took 4 bases from V and 7 from J; bases not matched to a gene: 7. The CDR3 totals 15 residues. The germline V gene has CDR1 SGHAT and CDR2 FQNNGV. CDR3 nucleotides: TGTGCCAGCAGCTCCTTACAGGGGGCGGGTGAAAAACTGTTTTTT. It encodes CASSSLQGAGEKLFF.

The V gene is TRBV6-5, the J gene TRBJ2-2; D is perhaps TRBD2 (5 bases). Germline V gene data show CDR1 as MNHEY and CDR2 as SVGAGI. Trimming stripped 2 bases from V and 5 bases from J, with 9 bases between. There are 14 residues in the CDR3. The CDR3 spells CASSYAEGTGELFF. The CDR3 coding sequence is TGTGCCAGCAGTTACGCCGAGGGAACCGGGGAGCTGTTTTTT.

The chain is built from TRBV11-2 and TRBJ2-7, with D hard to call. CDR1 SGHAT and CDR2 FQNNGV come from the germline V gene. This CDR3 is built from 15 residues. V was cut by 0 bases and J by 2 bases, with 11 bases left in between. Here the CDR3 reads CASSLETGIAYEQYF. As DNA, the CDR3 is TGTGCCAGCAGCTTAGAAACGGGTATCGCCTACGAGCAGTACTTC.

This chain connects TRBV27 to TRBJ1-5; 7 bases are shared with TRBD1. CDR1 is MNHEY and CDR2 is SMNVEV in the germline V gene (reference sequence). Trimming cost V 8 bases and J 0 bases; bases outside gene matches: 10. This CDR3 spans 16 amino acids. Written as DNA, the CDR3 is TGTGCCAGCCGAAAAATCGGGACAGTTAGCAATCAGCCCCAGCATTTT. Residues: CASRKIGTVSNQPQHF.

The V gene is TRBV6-2 or TRBV6-3, the J gene TRBJ2-1, with TRBD2 matching over 8 bases. Germline V gene lookup returns CDR1 MNHEY and CDR2 SVGEGT. J lost 9 bases, V lost 2 bases, and 12 bases had no gene match. The CDR3 sequence is 16 residues long. DNA of the CDR3: TGTGCCAGCAGTTACAGTCTGCTCCGGGGGGGCGGTGAGCAGTTCTTC. The encoded protein is CASSYSLLRGGGEQFF.

This chain joins TRBV24-1 and TRBJ2-4; possibly TRBD1 for D (6 bases). The CDR3 is 15 residues long. V gave up 3 bases and J gave up 0 bases, with 8 bases separating them. The germline gives CDR1 KGHDR, CDR2 SFDVKD. CDR3 in amino acids: CATSDPGVAKNIQYF. DNA for the CDR3: TGTGCCACCAGTGATCCAGGGGTAGCCAAAAACATTCAGTACTTC.

This clone occurred once. This sequence joins TRBV19 and TRBJ2-1; D gene ambiguous. V was clipped by 2 bases and J by 4 bases, with 12 bases between them. Germline CDR1 is LNHDA and CDR2 is SQIVND (reference sequence). The CDR3 has 15 amino acids. The CDR3 reads CASSIFFNSYNEQFF. The CDR3 nucleotides read TGTGCCAGTAGTATATTCTTTAACTCGTACAATGAGCAGTTCTTC. The whole variable domain, filled in from reference TRBV19 and TRBJ2-1, reads DGGITQSPKYLFRKEGQNVTLSCEQNLNHDAMYWYRQDPGQGLRLIYYSQIVNDFQKGDIAEGYSVSREKKESFPLTVTSAQKNPTAFYLCASSIFFNSYNEQFFGPGTRLTVL.

This sequence joins TRBV6-5 and TRBJ1-2; perhaps TRBD1 as D (5 bases). Trimming removed 3 bases at V and 8 bases at J, with 7 bases between. Germline assignment: CDR1 MNHEY and CDR2 SVGAGI. The CDR3 runs 11 residues. DNA for the CDR3: TGTGCCAGCAGTTATGGGGGGGGCTACACCTTC. It yields the protein CASSYGGGYTF.

The chain uses TRBV11-2 and TRBJ2-1; D uncertain. Germline lookup yields CDR1 SGHAT and CDR2 FQNNGV. This CDR3 is built from 16 residues. Trimming pared 0 bases from V and 5 bases from J, leaving 14 bases between. For the CDR3, the DNA is TGTGCCAGCAGCTTAGATCCGGGTCAACTTAACAATGAGCAGTTCTTC. It encodes CASSLDPGQLNNEQFF.

This sequence joins TRBV6-6 and TRBJ1-2; no definite D call. CDR3 size: 16 residues. The V gene lost 10 bases and the J gene lost 0 bases, with 21 bases spanning the gap. Per germline, CDR1 MNHNY and CDR2 SVGAGI (reference sequence). CDR3 sequence: CAISSRARQTNYGYTF. Here the CDR3 DNA reads TGTGCCATCTCCTCTAGAGCGAGGCAGACTAACTATGGCTACACCTTC.

The chain has TRBV6-5 and TRBJ1-3; no definite D call. Between the trimmed V and J ends, which lost 6 bases and 0 bases, there was a span of 12 bases. The length of the CDR3 is 15 residues. Germline CDR1 reads MNHEY; CDR2 reads SVGAGI. In DNA form, the CDR3 reads TGTGCCAGCAGCACGACCGTTCCCTCTGGAAACACCATATATTTT. This encodes CASSTTVPSGNTIYF.